These 5 T cell receptor beta chains were all obtained from the same sample, sequenced in a study of PD-L1 blockade in urothelial cancer. As for time point: pretreatment peripheral blood. Sequencing was performed with immunoSEQ multiplex PCR; in TCRdb, only in-frame clones are kept and a portion is missing. The top ten clones hold over 2% of a sample with more than 75,000 clones, roughly 89% of them seen once. Specimen: PBMCs, collected around atezolizumab (anti-PD-L1) treatment. The receptors derive from a man between 60 and 75 years old with urothelial cancer.

This clone appeared a single time. The CDR3 DNA is TGTGCCAGTAGTTCTAGCGGGATGTCCCTTAATGAGCAGTTCTTC. It codes for CASSSSGMSLNEQFF. This chain joins TRBV19 and TRBJ2-1; 9 positions match TRBD2. The CDR3 has 15 amino acids. The germline V gene encodes CDR1 LNHDA and CDR2 SQIVND (reference sequence). Losses at the gene ends were 5 bases for V and 7 bases for J; bases not matched to a gene: 9.

The CDR3 loop is CASSLGHSGARNEQFF. CDR3 sequence (DNA): TGTGCCAGCAGCTTAGGGCATAGCGGGGCGCGGAATGAGCAGTTCTTC. The chain employs TRBV7-3 and TRBJ2-1; 8 bases fit TRBD2. Germline values: CDR1 SGHTA, CDR2 FQGTGA. The CDR3 covers 16 residues. With V trimmed by 2 bases and J by 7 bases, 10 bases remained unmatched.

The chain joins TRBV5-4 to TRBJ2-3, with TRBD2 identical over 8 bases. The length of the CDR3 is 19 residues. Germline trimming cut 4 bases from V and 0 bases from J; bases unmatched to any gene: 16. Germline V gives CDR1 SGHNT, CDR2 YYREEE (reference sequence). The CDR3 DNA follows: TGTGCCAGCAGCCCCCCCGGACTAGCCCACCGGGGAAGCACAGATACGCAGTATTTT. It encodes CASSPPGLAHRGSTDTQYF.

This clone was seen a single time. The genes are TRBV5-1 and TRBJ2-3; TRBD2 is a possible D gene (5 bases). In germline, CDR1 is SGHRS, CDR2 YFSETQ. V was trimmed by 3 bases and J by 1 base, leaving 9 bases between them. CDR3 length: 14 amino acids. This chain's CDR3 is CASSSSGRTDTQYF. The CDR3 nucleotides are TGCGCCAGCAGCTCCAGCGGACGCACAGATACGCAGTATTTT. Filled out from reference TRBV5-1 and TRBJ2-3, the complete variable domain reads KAGVTQTPRYLIKTRGQQVTLSCSPISGHRSVSWYQQTPGQGLQFLFEYFSETQRNKGNFPGRFSGRQFSNSRSEMNVSTLELGDSALYLCASSSSGRTDTQYFGPGTRLTVL.

V and J are TRBV7-9 and TRBJ2-1; 7 bases are shared with TRBD1. Germline V gene sequence: CDR1 SEHNR, CDR2 FQNEAQ (reference sequence). Trimming removed 5 bases from V and 11 bases from J; junction bases left unmatched: 15. The CDR3 runs to 15 residues. The CDR3 DNA is TGTGCCAGCAGCCCCCTGAACATACTACAGGGGAAGCAGTTCTTC. This sequence encodes CASSPLNILQGKQFF.